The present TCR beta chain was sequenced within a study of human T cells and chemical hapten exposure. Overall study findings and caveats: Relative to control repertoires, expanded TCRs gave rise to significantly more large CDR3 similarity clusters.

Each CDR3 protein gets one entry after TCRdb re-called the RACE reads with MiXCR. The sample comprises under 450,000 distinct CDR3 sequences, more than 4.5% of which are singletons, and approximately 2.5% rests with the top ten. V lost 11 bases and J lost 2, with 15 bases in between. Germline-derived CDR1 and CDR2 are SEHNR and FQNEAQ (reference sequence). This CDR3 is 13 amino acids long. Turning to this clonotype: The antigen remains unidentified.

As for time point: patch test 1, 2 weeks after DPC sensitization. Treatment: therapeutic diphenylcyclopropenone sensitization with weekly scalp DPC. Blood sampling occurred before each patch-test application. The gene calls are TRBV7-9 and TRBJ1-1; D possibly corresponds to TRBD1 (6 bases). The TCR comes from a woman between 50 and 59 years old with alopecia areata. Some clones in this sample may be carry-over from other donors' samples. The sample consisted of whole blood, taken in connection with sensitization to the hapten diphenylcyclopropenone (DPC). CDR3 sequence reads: CAAGGGLNTEAFF. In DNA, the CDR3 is TGTGCCGCCGGGGGGGGCCTTAACACTGAAGCTTTCTTT.